These 18 T cell receptor beta chains share one sample of origin, sequenced in a study of CXCR3-negative and CXCR3-positive naive CD8 T cells. TRB cDNA libraries were made by UMI-labeled 5' RACE. Reprocessing the 5' RACE reads, TCRdb reports a single entry for every CDR3 protein and omits DNA. This table holds 70,000 to 100,000 distinct CDR3 sequences. The sample comprised naive CXCR3- CD8+ T cells from blood. The subset was: CD45RO-CCR7+CD27+CD95- naive CD8+ T cells lacking CXCR3 (TNR3-). These receptors originate from a human donor in good health. Some clones in this sample may be carry-over from other donors' samples.

The chain uses TRBV20-1 and TRBJ2-1; TCRdb's assignment of TRBD2 cannot be checked, as there is no DNA. CDR1 is DFQATT, CDR2 SNEGSKA, per germline (reference sequence). There are 16 residues in the CDR3. The chain's CDR3 is CSASELAGTAYNEQFF.

The chain has TRBV12-3 or TRBV12-4 and TRBJ2-7. This CDR3 is built from 13 residues. CDR3 loop: CASSPRDLYEQYF.

This chain uses TRBV12-3 or TRBV12-4 with TRBJ2-6. CDR3 size: 14 residues. CDR3 loop: CASSILVGANVLTF.

This sequence joins TRBV7-9 and TRBJ1-1. The CDR3 totals 13 residues. The germline V gene has CDR1 SEHNR and CDR2 FQNEAQ (reference sequence). This chain's CDR3 is CASSQAGELSAFF. The full variable domain, its missing parts supplied by reference TRBV7-9 and TRBJ1-1, is DTGVSQNPRHKITKRGQNVTFRCDPISEHNRLYWYRQTLGQGPEFLTYFQNEAQLEKSRLLSDRFSAERPKGSFSTLEIQRTEQGDSAMYLCASSQAGELSAFFGQGTRLTVV.

The chain combines TRBV7-3 with TRBJ2-1; TCRdb picks TRBD2, but there is no DNA to check that call. This CDR3 is built from 15 residues. Germline V lookup: CDR1 SGHTA, CDR2 FQGTGA. The CDR3 reads CASSLGLAGSNEQFF.

The J gene is TRBJ2-3, the V gene TRBV5-5; TCRdb reports TRBD1, a call that lacks DNA to check it against. The germline V gene encodes CDR1 SGHKS and CDR2 YYEKEE (reference sequence). The CDR3 spans 16 residues. Here the CDR3 reads CASSFHDRPITDTQYF.

V usage is TRBV7-2 and J usage is TRBJ2-3; TCRdb selects TRBD2, and the lack of DNA leaves this call unchecked. The CDR3 is 17 residues long. From germline, CDR1 is SGHTA and CDR2 FQGNSA. This CDR3 reads CASSAQPLAGVTDTQYF.

The V gene is TRBV29-1, the J gene TRBJ2-1; TCRdb picks TRBD1, but there is no DNA to check that call. CDR1 and CDR2 (germline): SQVTM, ANQGSEA. CDR3 length: 15 amino acids. CDR3 loop: CSARGQISPYNEQFF.

V usage is TRBV5-6 and J usage is TRBJ2-5; TCRdb names TRBD1, which stays unverified in the absence of DNA. There are 13 residues in the CDR3. Germline values: CDR1 SGHDT, CDR2 YYEEEE. CDR3 residues: CASSWIGGETQYF.

This rearrangement joins TRBV7-9 to TRBJ2-4; lacking DNA, the TRBD2 call made by TCRdb goes unchecked. The CDR3 has 17 residues. Germline V lookup: CDR1 SEHNR, CDR2 FQNEAQ (reference sequence). This chain's CDR3 is CASSSLIGGLRGNIQYF.

The chain has TRBV29-1 and TRBJ2-1; TCRdb's D call, TRBD1, is unchecked because there is no DNA. The V gene's germline CDR1 is SQVTM and CDR2 ANQGSEA. This CDR3 spans 13 amino acids. The CDR3 here is CSVLQGAGNEQFF.

V usage is TRBV29-1 and J usage is TRBJ2-1. The CDR3 totals 11 residues. Germline values: CDR1 SQVTM, CDR2 ANQGSEA. CDR3 in amino acids: CSVGIYNEQFF.

V and J are TRBV5-1 and TRBJ2-3; with no DNA, the TCRdb D assignment of TRBD1 cannot be verified. The V gene's germline CDR1 is SGHRS and CDR2 YFSETQ. This CDR3 is 13 amino acids long. CDR3 region: CASSLDGGGPQYF.

The chain recombines TRBV12-3 or TRBV12-4 with TRBJ1-6; TCRdb's assignment of TRBD1 cannot be checked, as there is no DNA. The CDR3 is 12 residues long. The CDR3: CASSPGTLPLHF.

The rearrangement uses TRBV7-9 and TRBJ2-1; absent DNA, TCRdb's TRBD1 call cannot be checked. Germline CDR1 SEHNR, CDR2 FQNEAQ (reference sequence). The length of the CDR3 is 16 residues. The CDR3 spells CASSTSVGTLFNEQFF.

The genes are TRBV29-1 and TRBJ2-1; no DNA is available, so the TRBD1 call from TCRdb remains unchecked. CDR1 and CDR2 (germline): SQVTM, ANQGSEA. The CDR3 totals 14 residues. CDR3: CSVETGGSYNEQFF.

The V call is TRBV9, the J call TRBJ2-4; with no DNA, the TCRdb D assignment of TRBD2 cannot be verified. Germline-derived CDR1 and CDR2 are SGDLS and YYNGEE. The CDR3 runs to 18 residues. The chain's CDR3 is CASSVEATSGILGNIQYF.

This CDR3 reads CATSGTDGSYTF. The V gene is TRBV24-1, the J gene TRBJ1-2. The CDR3 is 12 residues long. The germline V gene has CDR1 KGHDR and CDR2 SFDVKD.